This T cell receptor (beta chain) was obtained from a study of metastatic and nonmetastatic thyroid tumors. Germline CDR1 and CDR2: SGHTA and FQGTGA. Trimming cost V 0 bases and J 3 bases, with 5 bases left between them. There are 13 residues in the CDR3. MiXCR re-clonotyped the PCR reads for TCRdb. The sample includes 6,000 to 8,000 clones, 25% to 30% seen only once; the top ten take 15% to 20%. The entire patient cohort was treatment-naive prior to thyroid surgery. The sequence derives from a female donor with papillary thyroid cancer or a benign thyroid nodule (not recorded which). Some clones in this sample may be carry-over from other donors' samples. Specimen: adjacent normal tissue. The chain joins TRBV7-3 to TRBJ1-2, with no clear D. CDR3 region: CASSLTVDYGYTF. The CDR3 nucleotides read TGTGCCAGCAGCTTAACGGTGGACTATGGCTACACCTTC. The entire variable domain, with the rest obtained from reference TRBV7-3 and TRBJ1-2, is as follows: GAGVSQTPSNKVTEKGKYVELRCDPISGHTALYWYRQSLGQGPEFLIYFQGTGAADDSGLPNDRFFAVRPEGSVSTLKIQRTERGDSAVYLCASSLTVDYGYTFGSGTRLTVV.